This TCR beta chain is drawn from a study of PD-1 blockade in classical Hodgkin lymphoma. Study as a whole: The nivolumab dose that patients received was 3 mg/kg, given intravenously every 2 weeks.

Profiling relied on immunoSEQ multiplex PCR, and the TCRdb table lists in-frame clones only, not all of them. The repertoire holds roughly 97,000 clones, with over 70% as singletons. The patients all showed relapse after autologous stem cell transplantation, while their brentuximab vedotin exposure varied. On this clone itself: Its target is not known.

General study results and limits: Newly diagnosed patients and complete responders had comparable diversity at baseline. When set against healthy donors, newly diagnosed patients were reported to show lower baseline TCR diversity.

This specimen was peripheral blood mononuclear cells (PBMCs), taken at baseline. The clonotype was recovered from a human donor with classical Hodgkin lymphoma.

CDR3 nucleotides: TGTGCCAGCAGCCTACTAGCGGGCACAGATACGCAGTATTTT. Its protein is CASSLLAGTDTQYF. This chain links TRBV28 with TRBJ2-3; 8 bases map to TRBD2. Germline V lookup: CDR1 MDHEN, CDR2 SYDVKM. V was pared by 6 bases and J by 1 base, with 3 bases of the junction left unmatched. The CDR3 has 14 amino acids.